A selection of T cell receptor beta chains follows, all from one sample in a study of blood T cell repertoires in COVID-19. Some clones are missing from TCRdb's copy, which holds only in-frame ones; the method was immunoSEQ multiplex PCR. Among about 110,000 clones listed, roughly 75% were seen once. Sequenced sample: peripheral blood. Receptors originate from a human donor in a cohort sampled during active or convalescent COVID-19. Both conserved end residues are part of each CDR3. A D gene is named only where the DNA matches it firmly. Not all rows give a size; the values are once, few, many and, for expanded clones, a class.

TRBD1	TRBV5-1	TRBJ2-1	.	CASSKDGTGGNNEQFF
TRBD1	TRBV27	TRBJ1-2	.	CASSLLGQGAYGYTF
.	TRBV27	TRBJ1-2	.	CASSFGQGLFYGYTF
.	TRBV5-1	TRBJ2-5	.	CASSVGGTQETQYF
TRBD2	TRBV6-5	TRBJ2-3	.	CASRQAGGSDTQYF
TRBD2	TRBV7-9	TRBJ2-5	few	CASSLGTSGETQYF
.	TRBV28	TRBJ2-1	few	CASTPIGSRWSDEQFF
.	TRBV27	TRBJ2-7	.	CASSFMRGHEQYF
TRBD1	TRBV7-3	TRBJ2-7	.	CASSSRVRGLFNEQYF
TRBD2	TRBV7-2	TRBJ2-7	.	CASSSTGTSVEEQYF
TRBD2	TRBV30	TRBJ2-1	.	CAWSPRGTNYNEQFF
.	TRBV5-4	TRBJ2-5	few	CASSRPGLQETQYF
TRBD2	TRBV24-1	TRBJ2-1	.	CATGGLAGDPPYNEQFF